The rows below give T cell receptor beta chains drawn from one sample of a study of blood T cell repertoires in COVID-19. Profiled with immunoSEQ multiplex PCR; TCRdb holds only in-frame clones, not every one. The sample has 45,000 to 60,000 clones, 82% seen once. Sequencing used peripheral blood. The receptors shown here come from a woman older than 75 with acute or convalescent COVID-19. The CDR3 runs from the conserved cysteine through the conserved F or W. Fields, in order: V gene, clone size, J gene, D gene, CDR3 DNA, CDR3 protein. D genes are given only for firm matches. The size entry is marked missing in some rows and otherwise reads once, few, many or a size class.

TRBV19	.	TRBJ1-6	TRBD1	TGTGCCAGTAGTATAGAGGACAGGGCTAATTCACCCCTCCACTTT	CASSIEDRANSPLHF
TRBV10-3	.	TRBJ2-5	TRBD1	TGTGCCATCAGTGACCCGCGGCGAGGACAGGGCTCCGGGACCCAGTACTTC	CAISDPRRGQGSGTQYF
TRBV2	.	TRBJ1-2	TRBD1	TGTGCCAGCAGTGAGACAGGGAACTATGGCTACACCTTC	CASSETGNYGYTF
TRBV5-1	.	TRBJ2-5	.	TGCGCCAGCAGCTTGGGCTCGGCGGGGCAAGAGACCCAGTACTTC	CASSLGSAGQETQYF
TRBV28	.	TRBJ1-6	.	TGTGCCAGCAGATCGACAGGCAATAATTCACCCCTCCACTTT	CASRSTGNNSPLHF
TRBV5-6	once	TRBJ2-7	TRBD1	TGTGCCAGCAGCGGGCGGACAGGGTGGCACGAGCAGTACTTC	CASSGRTGWHEQYF
TRBV7-8	.	TRBJ2-2	TRBD2	TGTGCCAGCAGCTTGGTAGCGGGAGGGTCCACCGGGGAGCTGTTTTTT	CASSLVAGGSTGELFF
TRBV3-1/TRBV3-2	.	TRBJ1-2	.	TGTGCCAGCAGCCAAGTAGGTGGAGGGGCTGGCTACACCTTC	CASSQVGGGAGYTF
TRBV3-1/TRBV3-2	.	TRBJ1-2	.	TGTGCCAGCAGCCCCTCGGGAGCTAACTATGGCTACACCTTC	CASSPSGANYGYTF
TRBV12-3/TRBV12-4	.	TRBJ2-7	.	TGTGCCAGCAAATTACAGGGTGGAGAGCAGTACTTC	CASKLQGGEQYF
TRBV7-9	medium-sized	TRBJ1-1	.	TGTGCCAGCAGCATGGACAGTCTTGAAGCTTTCTTT	CASSMDSLEAFF
TRBV6-5	.	TRBJ1-6	TRBD1	TGTGCCAGCAGACCACCGGGACAGGGAACATCACCCCTCCACTTT	CASRPPGQGTSPLHF
TRBV14	.	TRBJ2-5	.	TGTGCCAGCAGCCAAGGTTCTATCGCGGGGACCCAGTACTTC	CASSQGSIAGTQYF
TRBV5-1	.	TRBJ2-3	TRBD2	TGCGCCAGCAGCCCAGGCCCTAGCGGCACAGCAGATACGCAGTATTTT	CASSPGPSGTADTQYF
TRBV3-1/TRBV3-2	.	TRBJ2-7	.	TGTGCCAGCAGCCAACAGGCAAGGGAGCAGTACTTC	CASSQQAREQYF
TRBV7-9	.	TRBJ2-1	TRBD1	TGTGCCAGCACCCGGGGACAGGGGATTTACAATGAGCAGTTCTTC	CASTRGQGIYNEQFF
TRBV19	.	TRBJ1-4	.	TGTGCCAGTAGCACCGGGACACGTACTAATGAAAAACTGTTTTTT	CASSTGTRTNEKLFF
TRBV27	.	TRBJ1-2	.	TGTGCCAGCAGTTTCTCGGGGGGCAACGGCTACACCTTC	CASSFSGGNGYTF
TRBV28	.	TRBJ2-5	TRBD2	TGTGCCAGCACCCTGAGTGGCGGGGGGGAAGAGACCCAGTACTTC	CASTLSGGGEETQYF
TRBV27	.	TRBJ2-7	TRBD2	TGTGCCAGCAGTACCCCGGGACTAGCGATGCCCCCCTACGAGCAGTACTTC	CASSTPGLAMPPYEQYF
TRBV6-5	.	TRBJ1-1	.	TGTGCCAGCATTACCAGAAGGCAGGCCAACACTGAAGCTTTCTTT	CASITRRQANTEAFF
TRBV5-1	.	TRBJ2-2	TRBD2	TGCGCCAGCAGCTTGAGGGGGACTAGCGGGGGCCCGAACACCGGGGAGCTGTTTTTT	CASSLRGTSGGPNTGELFF
TRBV19	.	TRBJ2-4	.	TGTGCCAGTAGTATGAGGAGGGAAAGAGCCAAAAACATTCAGTACTTC	CASSMRRERAKNIQYF
TRBV2	.	TRBJ1-1	TRBD1	TGTGCCAGCGTAGGGGGCTGGAACACTGAAGCTTTCTTT	CASVGGWNTEAFF
TRBV5-5	.	TRBJ2-7	TRBD2	TGTGCCAGCAGCCCGCAGGGACTAGCGGGAGTCGGCGAGCAGTACTTC	CASSPQGLAGVGEQYF
TRBV5-1	.	TRBJ2-7	TRBD2	TGCGCCAGCAGCTTGATAACTAGCGGGGAAACCTACGAGCAGTACTTC	CASSLITSGETYEQYF
TRBV5-5	.	TRBJ1-5	.	TGTGCCAGCAGCTCGACAGCCTTTAAAGATCAGCCCCAGCATTTT	CASSSTAFKDQPQHF
TRBV27	medium-sized	TRBJ2-7	TRBD1	TGTGCCACCTTCTTCCCCCGGGGACAGGGGTACGAGCAGTACTTC	CATFFPRGQGYEQYF
TRBV19	.	TRBJ1-1	.	TGTGCCAGTAGTATACAGGCGAACACTGAAGCTTTCTTT	CASSIQANTEAFF
TRBV28	.	TRBJ1-2	.	TGTGCCAGCGGAGGGGGGGCCTTC	CASGGGAF
TRBV6-4	.	TRBJ2-2	TRBD2	TGTGCCAGCGGGACTAGCAGGAACACCGGGGAGCTGTTTTTT	CASGTSRNTGELFF
TRBV25-1	.	TRBJ2-1	TRBD2	TGTGCCAGCAGTGAATACCCCGGGGGGAGGGAATCCTACAATGAGCAGTTCTTC	CASSEYPGGRESYNEQFF
TRBV11-2	.	TRBJ2-2	TRBD2	TGTGCCAGCAGCTCGGGACTACTCCGGAACACCGGGGAGCTGTTTTTT	CASSSGLLRNTGELFF
TRBV28	.	TRBJ2-5	.	TGTGCCAGCAGTTTATTCGACTTAGCGACGCAAGAGACCCAGTACTTC	CASSLFDLATQETQYF
TRBV7-3	many	TRBJ2-5	.	TGTGCCAGCAGCTTGGGGCCGGCCCGGCGTGAGGAGACCCAGTACTTC	CASSLGPARREETQYF
TRBV7-9	.	TRBJ2-7	.	TGTGCCAGCAGCTTAGGGGTAGGGACTTACGAGCAGTACTTC	CASSLGVGTYEQYF
TRBV6-5	.	TRBJ2-7	TRBD1	TGTGCCAGCAGCGCGACAGGGGGCAACGAGCAGTACTTC	CASSATGGNEQYF
TRBV7-9	.	TRBJ2-1	TRBD2	TGTGCCAGCAGCTTACCGACAACTAGCGGCAATGAGCAGTTCTTC	CASSLPTTSGNEQFF
TRBV27	.	TRBJ2-2	.	TGTGCCAGCAGGCCTACTAGAAGCGCCGGGGAGCTGTTTTTT	CASRPTRSAGELFF
TRBV27	.	TRBJ1-5	.	TGTGCCAGCAGTCCAAAGAAATCGACAGGAAGCAATCAGCCCCAGCATTTT	CASSPKKSTGSNQPQHF
TRBV5-4	.	TRBJ1-2	.	TGTGCCAGCAGCTTCCCAGACGGACAACTTGGCTACACCTTC	CASSFPDGQLGYTF
TRBV5-1	.	TRBJ1-6	.	TGCGCCAGCAGCTCCACACGGGACACCCTCCACTTT	CASSSTRDTLHF
TRBV6-5	.	TRBJ2-3	TRBD2	TGTGCCAGCTCTAGCGGGGGCCCCGTAGATACGCAGTATTTT	CASSSGGPVDTQYF
TRBV3-1/TRBV3-2	.	TRBJ2-7	TRBD2	TGTGCCAGCAGCCAAGATCTAGCGGGGAGCTCCTACGAGCAGTACTTC	CASSQDLAGSSYEQYF
TRBV7-8	.	TRBJ2-2	.	TGTGCCAGCAGCTTAGCGCAGCGCGAGAACACCGGGGAGCTGTTTTTT	CASSLAQRENTGELFF
TRBV5-1	.	TRBJ2-7	.	TGCGCCAGCAGCTTGGCGGTTGGGAGCAGGGGATACGAGCAGTACTTC	CASSLAVGSRGYEQYF
TRBV27	few	TRBJ2-7	TRBD2	TGTGCCAGCAGTTTTTCTAGCGGGAGGGCATACTCCTACGAGCAGTACTTC	CASSFSSGRAYSYEQYF
TRBV12-3/TRBV12-4	.	TRBJ2-7	.	TGTGCCAGCAGTTTGGAGCGTCACTACGAGCAGTACTTC	CASSLERHYEQYF
TRBV27	.	TRBJ2-1	.	TGTGCCAGCAGTTTGGGGGAGGTAATGTACAATGAGCAGTTCTTC	CASSLGEVMYNEQFF
TRBV19	.	TRBJ2-7	TRBD2	TGTGCCAGTAGTAAACTAGCGGGCTGGGAGCAGTACTTC	CASSKLAGWEQYF